This entry describes one T cell receptor beta chain. Its specificity is unknown. This sample was taken from a study of radiotherapy plus CTLA-4 blockade in lung cancer. Overall study: Objective responses occurred in 15% to 20% of patients; about 31% had disease control.

Trimming removed 1 base at V and 1 base at J, with 14 bases between. CDR3 size: 16 residues. Germline lookup yields CDR1 SGHDT and CDR2 YYEEEE. Whole-study results and caveats: Clones of tumor-derived TCRs expanded in blood after radiotherapy plus ipilimumab.

Clones were read by immunoSEQ multiplex PCR, and TCRdb kept only the in-frame ones, dropping some. The sample lists approximately 80,000 clones, more than 80% occurring once. This TCR was sampled from a human donor with non-small cell lung cancer who had stable disease on radiotherapy plus ipilimumab. Here the sequenced sample was peripheral blood, taken from a patient treated with radiotherapy plus ipilimumab. The V call is TRBV5-6, the J call TRBJ2-5, with D hard to call. The CDR3 DNA reads TGTGCCAGCAGCTTGATTCGTTACCGGGCCCAAGAGACCCAGTACTTC. This translates into CASSLIRYRAQETQYF.